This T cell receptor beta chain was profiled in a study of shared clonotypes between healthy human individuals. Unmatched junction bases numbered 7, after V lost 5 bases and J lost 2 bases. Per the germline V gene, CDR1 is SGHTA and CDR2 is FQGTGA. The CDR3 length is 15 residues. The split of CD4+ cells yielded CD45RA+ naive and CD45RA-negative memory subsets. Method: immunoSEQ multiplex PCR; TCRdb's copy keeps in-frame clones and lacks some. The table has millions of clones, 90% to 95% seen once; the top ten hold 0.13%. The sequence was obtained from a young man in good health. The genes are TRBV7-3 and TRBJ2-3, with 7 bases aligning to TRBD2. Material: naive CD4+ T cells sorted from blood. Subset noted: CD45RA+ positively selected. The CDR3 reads CASSPGRGVTDTQYF. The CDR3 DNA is TGTGCCAGCAGCCCCGGCCGGGGGGTCACAGATACGCAGTATTTT.